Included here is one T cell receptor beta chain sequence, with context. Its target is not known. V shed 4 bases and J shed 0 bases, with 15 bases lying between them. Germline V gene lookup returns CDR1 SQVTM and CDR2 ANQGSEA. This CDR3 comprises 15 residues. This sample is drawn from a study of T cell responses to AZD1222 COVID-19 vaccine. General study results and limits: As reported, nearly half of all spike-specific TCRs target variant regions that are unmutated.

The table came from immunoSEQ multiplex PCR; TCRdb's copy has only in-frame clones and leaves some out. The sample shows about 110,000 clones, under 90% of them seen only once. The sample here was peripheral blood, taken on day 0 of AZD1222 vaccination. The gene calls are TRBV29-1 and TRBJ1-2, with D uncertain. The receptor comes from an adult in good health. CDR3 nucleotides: TGCAGCGTTGGAACAACGCAGCGTTCTAACTATGGCTACACCTTC. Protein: CSVGTTQRSNYGYTF.